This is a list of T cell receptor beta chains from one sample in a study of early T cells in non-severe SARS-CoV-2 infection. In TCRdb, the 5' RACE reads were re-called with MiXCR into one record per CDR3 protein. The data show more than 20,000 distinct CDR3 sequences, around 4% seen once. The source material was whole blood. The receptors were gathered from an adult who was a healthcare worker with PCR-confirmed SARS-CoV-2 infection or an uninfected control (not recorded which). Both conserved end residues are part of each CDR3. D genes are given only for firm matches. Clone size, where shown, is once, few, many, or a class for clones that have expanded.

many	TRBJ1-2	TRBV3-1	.	CASSWGLVGYTF	TGTGCCTCCTCCTGGGGGCTGGTGGGCTACACCTTC
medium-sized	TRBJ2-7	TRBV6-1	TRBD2	CASSNPSGGPYGQYF	TGTGCCAGCAGTAACCCTAGCGGGGGCCCTTACGGGCAGTACTTC
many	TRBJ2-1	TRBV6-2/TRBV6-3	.	CASSPVLGEGNEQFF	TGTGCCAGCAGCCCGGTTCTGGGAGAGGGCAATGAGCAGTTCTTC
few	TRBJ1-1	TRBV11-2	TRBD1	CASSLAGTGGGTEAFF	TGTGCCAGCAGCTTAGCAGGGACAGGGGGTGGCACTGAAGCTTTCTTT
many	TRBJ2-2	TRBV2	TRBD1	CASNPQGAGELFF	TGTGCCAGCAACCCACAGGGGGCCGGGGAGCTGTTTTTT
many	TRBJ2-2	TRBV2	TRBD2	CASNRLAGAGELFF	TGTGCCAGCAATCGACTAGCGGGAGCCGGGGAGCTGTTTTTT
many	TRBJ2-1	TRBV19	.	CASSAQGHNEQFF	TGTGCCAGTAGTGCCCAGGGGCACAATGAGCAGTTCTTC
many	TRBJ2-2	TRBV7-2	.	CASSSPGPNTGELFF	TGTGCCAGCAGCTCGCCAGGGCCCAACACCGGGGAGCTGTTTTTT
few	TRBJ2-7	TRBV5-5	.	CASSPQGHEQYF	TGTGCCAGCAGCCCGCAAGGGCACGAGCAGTACTTC
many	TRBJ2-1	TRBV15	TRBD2	CATSRDRDSGNFHEQFF	TGTGCCACCAGCAGAGATCGGGATAGCGGGAATTTCCATGAGCAGTTCTTC
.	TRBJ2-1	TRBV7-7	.	CASSLAEASYNEQFF	TGTGCCAGCAGCTTAGCGGAGGCATCCTACAATGAGCAGTTCTTC
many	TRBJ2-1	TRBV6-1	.	CASSEGSTYNEQFF	TGTGCCAGCAGTGAAGGGAGTACCTACAATGAGCAGTTCTTC
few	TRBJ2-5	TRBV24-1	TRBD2	CATSGPLAGGPQETQYF	TGTGCCACCAGTGGACCTCTAGCGGGAGGCCCCCAAGAGACCCAGTACTTC
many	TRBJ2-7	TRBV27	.	CASSYGTEQYF	TGTGCCAGCAGTTATGGTACAGAGCAGTACTTC
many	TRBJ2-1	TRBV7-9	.	CASSPPGASYNEQFF	TGTGCCAGCAGTCCCCCAGGGGCGTCCTACAATGAGCAGTTCTTC
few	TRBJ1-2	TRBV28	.	CASSLSSRENGYTF	TGTGCCAGCAGTTTAAGTTCCAGGGAGAATGGCTACACCTTC
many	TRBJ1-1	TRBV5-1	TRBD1	CASSFWTGPNTEAFF	TGCGCCAGCAGCTTCTGGACAGGGCCGAACACTGAAGCTTTCTTT
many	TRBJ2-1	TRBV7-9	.	CASSFGAGYNEQFF	TGTGCCAGCAGCTTCGGAGCGGGTTACAATGAGCAGTTCTTC
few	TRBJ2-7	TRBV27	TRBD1	CASGPTGYDEQYF	TGTGCCAGCGGTCCGACAGGGTACGACGAGCAGTACTTC
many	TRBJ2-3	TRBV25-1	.	CASSAYAQDNTDTQYF	TGTGCCAGCAGTGCCTATGCGCAGGACAACACAGATACGCAGTATTTT
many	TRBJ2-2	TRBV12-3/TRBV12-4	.	CASSFPGELFF	TGTGCCAGCAGTTTCCCCGGGGAGCTGTTTTTT
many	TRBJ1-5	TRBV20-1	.	CSASLQTAQPQHF	TGCAGTGCTAGCCTCCAGACCGCTCAGCCCCAGCATTTT
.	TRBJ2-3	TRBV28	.	CASSLLTGYTDTQYF	TGTGCCAGCAGTTTGTTGACAGGTTACACAGATACGCAGTATTTT
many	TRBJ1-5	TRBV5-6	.	CASSLFNDVHPQHF	TGTGCCAGCAGCTTGTTCAACGATGTTCACCCCCAGCATTTT
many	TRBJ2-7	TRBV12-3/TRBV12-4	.	CASRPGTYYEQYF	TGTGCCAGCAGACCCGGGACTTACTACGAGCAGTACTTC
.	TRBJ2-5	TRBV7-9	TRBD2	CASSAITSGSEETQYF	TGTGCCAGCAGCGCAATTACTAGCGGGAGTGAAGAGACCCAGTACTTC
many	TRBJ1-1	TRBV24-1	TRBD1	CATSDGQGGAEAFF	TGTGCCACCAGTGATGGCCAGGGGGGCGCTGAAGCTTTCTTT
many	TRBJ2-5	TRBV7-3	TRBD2	CASSLNPRGRQETQYF	TGTGCCAGCAGCTTAAACCCCCGCGGGAGGCAAGAGACCCAGTACTTC
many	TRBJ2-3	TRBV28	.	CASSFGIGAITDTQYF	TGTGCCAGCAGTTTTGGAATTGGGGCTATCACAGATACGCAGTATTTT
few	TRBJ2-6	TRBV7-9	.	CASSIGVEHPGANVLTF	TGTGCCAGCAGCATAGGGGTCGAGCATCCTGGGGCCAACGTCCTGACTTTC
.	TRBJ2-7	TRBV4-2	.	CASSQDRAGSYEQYF	TGTGCCAGCAGCCAAGATAGGGCTGGGTCATACGAGCAGTACTTC
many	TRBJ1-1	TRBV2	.	CASTPRSSAANTEAFF	TGTGCCAGCACCCCACGGTCGTCCGCGGCGAACACTGAAGCTTTCTTT
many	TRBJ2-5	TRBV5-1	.	CASSLVLQETQYF	TGCGCCAGCAGCTTGGTTCTCCAAGAGACCCAGTACTTC
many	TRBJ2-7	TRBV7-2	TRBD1	CASSLDRGQEYF	TGTGCCAGCAGCTTAGACAGGGGGCAAGAGTACTTC
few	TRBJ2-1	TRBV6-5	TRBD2	CASSYEGGSSYNEQFF	TGTGCCAGCAGTTACGAAGGCGGGAGCTCCTACAATGAGCAGTTCTTC
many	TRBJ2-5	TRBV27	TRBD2	CASSLAGVETQYF	TGTGCCAGCAGTTTAGCGGGAGTGGAGACCCAGTACTTC
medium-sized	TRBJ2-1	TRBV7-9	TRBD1	CASSPPRGTVTYNEQFF	TGTGCCAGCAGCCCCCCAAGAGGGACAGTTACCTACAATGAGCAGTTCTTC
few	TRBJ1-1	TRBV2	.	CASSEALPGTEAFF	TGTGCCAGCAGTGAAGCGCTTCCAGGGACTGAAGCTTTCTTT
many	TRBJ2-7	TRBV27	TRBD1	CASSSGHRGSEQYF	TGTGCCAGCAGTTCGGGCCACAGGGGCAGCGAGCAGTACTTC
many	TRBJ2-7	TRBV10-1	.	CASSDPTGGGQYF	TGCGCCAGCAGTGATCCGACTGGAGGCGGGCAGTACTTC
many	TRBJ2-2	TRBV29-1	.	CSVRSGSGELFF	TGCAGCGTTAGGAGCGGGTCCGGGGAGCTGTTTTTT
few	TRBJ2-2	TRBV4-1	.	CASSLAAGPQPTGELFF	TGCGCCAGCAGCCTCGCGGCGGGACCTCAGCCCACCGGGGAGCTGTTTTTT
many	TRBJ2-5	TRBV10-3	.	CAISNEGGTQYF	TGTGCCATCAGCAACGAGGGGGGGACCCAGTACTTC
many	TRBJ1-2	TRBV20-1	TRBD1	CSARVLDRGGGYTF	TGCAGTGCTAGAGTTTTGGACAGGGGAGGTGGCTACACCTTC
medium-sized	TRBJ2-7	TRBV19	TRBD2	CASVSGGGEQYF	TGTGCCAGCGTATCGGGAGGGGGGGAGCAGTACTTC
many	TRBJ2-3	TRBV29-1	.	CSVVRGADTQYF	TGCAGCGTTGTAAGGGGTGCGGATACGCAGTATTTT
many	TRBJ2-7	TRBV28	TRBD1	CASSGQGAYEQYF	TGTGCCAGCAGCGGACAGGGGGCATACGAGCAGTACTTC
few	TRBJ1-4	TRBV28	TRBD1	CASSFSLSGGEEKLFF	TGTGCCAGCAGTTTCTCCCTGTCAGGGGGAGAAGAAAAACTGTTTTTT
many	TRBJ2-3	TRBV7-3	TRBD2	CASSLTGRLAGDDGQYF	TGTGCCAGCAGCTTAACGGGGCGCCTAGCGGGCGACGATGGGCAGTATTTT
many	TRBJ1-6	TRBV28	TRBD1	CASSYRDRIVNSPLHF	TGTGCCAGCAGTTACCGGGACAGGATAGTTAATTCACCCCTCCACTTT
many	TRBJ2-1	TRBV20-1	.	CSAGSTALSYNEQFF	TGCAGTGCTGGCTCGACGGCGTTAAGCTACAATGAGCAGTTCTTC
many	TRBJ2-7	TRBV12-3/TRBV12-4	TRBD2	CASSFLLAGVGEQYF	TGTGCCAGCAGTTTCCTACTAGCGGGAGTCGGGGAGCAGTACTTC
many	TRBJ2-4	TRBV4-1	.	CASSQAGLAKNIQYF	TGCGCCAGCAGCCAAGCGGGTCTAGCCAAAAACATTCAGTACTTC
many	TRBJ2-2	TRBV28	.	CASSLQGTGELFF	TGTGCCAGCAGCCTACAGGGAACCGGGGAGCTGTTTTTT
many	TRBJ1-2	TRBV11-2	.	CASSPPLAGRDGYTF	TGTGCCAGCAGCCCTCCCCTAGCGGGGAGGGATGGCTACACCTTC
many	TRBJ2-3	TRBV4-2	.	CASSQGQVTSTDTQYF	TGTGCCAGCAGCCAAGGGCAGGTTACCAGCACAGATACGCAGTATTTT